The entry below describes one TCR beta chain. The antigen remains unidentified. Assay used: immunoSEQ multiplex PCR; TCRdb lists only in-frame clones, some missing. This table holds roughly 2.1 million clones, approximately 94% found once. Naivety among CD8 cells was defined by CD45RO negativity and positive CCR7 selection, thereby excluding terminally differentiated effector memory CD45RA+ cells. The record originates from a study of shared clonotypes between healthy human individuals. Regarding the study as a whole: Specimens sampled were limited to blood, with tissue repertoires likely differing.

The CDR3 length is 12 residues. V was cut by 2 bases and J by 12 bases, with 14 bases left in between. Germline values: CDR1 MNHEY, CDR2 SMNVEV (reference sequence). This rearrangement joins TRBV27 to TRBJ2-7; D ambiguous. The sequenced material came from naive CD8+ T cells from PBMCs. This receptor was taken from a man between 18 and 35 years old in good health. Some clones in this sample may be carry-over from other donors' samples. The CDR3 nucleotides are TGTGCCAGCAGTTTAGCCCACGACGTTCGGTACTTC. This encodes CASSLAHDVRYF.